By share, the clone carrying this T cell receptor beta chain ranks as medium-sized. These data are taken from a study of control samples from healthy donors and cancer patients. Sequencing was performed with immunoSEQ multiplex PCR; in TCRdb, only in-frame clones are kept and a portion is missing. The table shows roughly 45,000 clones, with 65% to 90% occurring only once. CDR3 size: 11 residues. Trimming shortened V by 4 bases and J by 5 bases, and 5 bases separated the two germline ends. The sequenced sample consisted of PBMCs. The TCR sequence derives from a woman aged 50 to 60 with lung cancer. V gene TRBV12-3 or TRBV12-4 combines with J gene TRBJ1-1, with D uncertain. Here the CDR3 DNA reads TGTGCCAGCAGTTGGCGGACTGAAGCTTTCTTT. This gives the protein CASSWRTEAFF.